The T cell receptor (beta chain) described here comes from a study of cytomegalovirus exposure and HLA in healthy donors. Study results and caveats: Reports indicated that the classifier achieved high specificity and sensitivity in diagnosing cytomegalovirus status. The study labeled around 160 TCR beta chains cytomegalovirus-associated. While the bulk of TCR sequences proved rare, some public TCRs turned up in many donors.

60 Vbeta and 13 Jbeta primers were used in PCR. Repertoires were generated with immunoSEQ multiplex PCR, while TCRdb's copy carries only in-frame clones and drops some. The repertoire consists of approximately 110,000 clones, with about 81% occurring once and the leading ten covering about 1%. When sampled, the donors appeared nominally healthy, though they likely had unrecorded immune exposures. The CDR3 length is 15 residues. V dropped 0 bases and J dropped 4 bases, with 10 bases sitting between them. The germline gives CDR1 SGHVS, CDR2 FNYEAQ. This clone appeared a few times. Its antigen is undetermined.

The sequencing sample was made of PBMCs. The receptor was derived from a woman between 25 and 40 years old in good health and CMV-seronegative. The chain has TRBV7-6 and TRBJ2-1, with D unclear. The CDR3 loop is CASSLAETMYNEQFF. CDR3 bases: TGTGCCAGCAGCTTAGCGGAAACTATGTACAATGAGCAGTTCTTC.